Below, 20 T cell receptor beta chains from the same sample are listed, as sequenced in a study of T cell responses to AZD1222 COVID-19 vaccine. Data came from immunoSEQ multiplex PCR; TCRdb stores just in-frame clones and leaves some out. In the table there are 150,000 or so clones, under 95% of which are singletons. The material was peripheral blood, obtained on day 0 of AZD1222 vaccination. These receptor sequences come from an adult in good health.

V gene TRBV18 combines with J gene TRBJ1-5; 9 nucleotides match TRBD1. The V gene's germline CDR1 is KGHSH and CDR2 LQKENI. Trimming removed 6 bases from V and 5 bases from J; junction bases left unmatched: 2. The CDR3 length is 13 residues. This chain's CDR3 is CASSGQGHQPQHF. CDR3 coding DNA: TGTGCCAGCTCGGGACAGGGCCATCAGCCCCAGCATTTT.

The chain is built from TRBV6-4 and TRBJ2-3; 9 nucleotides match TRBD2. V dropped 2 bases and J dropped 3; count of bases not matched to a gene: 3. Germline loops: CDR1 MRHNA, CDR2 SNTAGT. This CDR3 is 15 amino acids long. CDR3 amino acids: CASSDGGGATDTQYF. In nucleotides, the CDR3 is TGTGCCAGCAGTGACGGCGGGGGGGCTACAGATACGCAGTATTTT.

V usage is TRBV9 and J usage is TRBJ1-2; D not certain. CDR3 size: 14 residues. In germline, CDR1 is SGDLS, CDR2 YYNGEE. Trimming shortened V by 4 bases and J by 8 bases, and 18 bases separated the two germline ends. The CDR3 DNA reads TGTGCCAGCAGCCTAACGACACCTGACCGCGGCTACACCTTC. It encodes CASSLTTPDRGYTF.

The rearrangement joins TRBV7-8 to TRBJ2-2; D is undetermined. Germline CDR1 and CDR2: SGHVS and FQNEAQ. The V gene lost 1 base and the J gene lost 6 bases, with 15 bases spanning the gap. The CDR3 is 16 amino acids. This CDR3 reads CASSLVGYLRSGELFF. The CDR3 nucleotides read TGTGCCAGCAGCTTAGTTGGTTACCTGCGATCCGGGGAGCTGTTTTTT.

The chain combines TRBV19 with TRBJ2-7; no clear D. V shed 1 base and J shed 5 bases, with 12 bases lying between them. The CDR3 has 14 amino acids. Germline V CDR1 and CDR2: LNHDA, SQIVND (reference sequence). This chain's CDR3 is CASSIVGLPHEQYF. CDR3 coding DNA: TGTGCCAGTAGTATAGTAGGGCTCCCCCACGAGCAGTACTTC.

The gene calls are TRBV9 and TRBJ2-6; D ambiguous. From germline, CDR1 is SGDLS and CDR2 YYNGEE. The CDR3 is 14 amino acids. V lost 0 bases, J lost 0 bases, and 1 base lay in between. CDR3 protein: CASSVDSGANVLTF. In DNA, the CDR3 is TGTGCCAGCAGCGTAGACTCTGGGGCCAACGTCCTGACTTTC.

In this sample, this clone turned up once. The J gene is TRBJ2-4, the V gene TRBV19; no clear D. The CDR3 extends over 16 amino acids. Per the germline V gene, CDR1 is LNHDA and CDR2 is SQIVND (reference sequence). With 5 bases removed from V and 0 bases from J, the gap between germline ends came to 14 bases. The CDR3 sequence: CASSGSDYKAKNIQYF. CDR3 nucleotide sequence: TGTGCCAGTAGTGGCAGTGATTACAAAGCCAAAAACATTCAGTACTTC.

The CDR3 loop is CAISKVDRGPGNTIYF. The CDR3 region has the DNA TGTGCCATCAGCAAAGTGGACAGGGGACCTGGAAACACCATATATTTT. V gene TRBV10-3 combines with J gene TRBJ1-3; 9 nucleotides line up with TRBD1. CDR3 length equals 16 residues. Losses at the gene ends were 6 bases for V and 2 bases for J; bases not matched to a gene: 8. Germline V gene data show CDR1 as ENHRY and CDR2 as SYGVKD.

This rearrangement joins TRBV19 to TRBJ1-5; D possibly corresponds to TRBD1 (5 bases). Germline values: CDR1 LNHDA, CDR2 SQIVND (reference sequence). V was shortened by 3 bases and J by 9 bases, with 15 bases between the two germline ends. This CDR3 is built from 14 residues. The CDR3 sequence is CASSIRDGSRPQHF. In DNA form, the CDR3 reads TGTGCCAGTAGTATCCGGGACGGGAGTAGGCCCCAGCATTTT. Combining the CDR3 with reference TRBV19 and TRBJ1-5 gives the whole variable domain DGGITQSPKYLFRKEGQNVTLSCEQNLNHDAMYWYRQDPGQGLRLIYYSQIVNDFQKGDIAEGYSVSREKKESFPLTVTSAQKNPTAFYLCASSIRDGSRPQHFGDGTRLSIL.

The J gene is TRBJ2-2, the V gene TRBV10-1; D not resolved. Germline-derived CDR1 and CDR2 are WNHNN and SYGVQD (reference sequence). Deletions cut 4 bases from V and 8 bases from J, with 11 bases between. The CDR3 is made up of 13 amino acids. CDR3: CASSGSPPGELFF. The CDR3 DNA sequence: TGCGCCAGCAGTGGGAGTCCTCCGGGGGAGCTGTTTTTT.

This chain joins TRBV3-1 (or the pseudogene TRBV3-2) and TRBJ1-2, with D maybe TRBD1 (5 bases). Per the germline V gene, CDR1 is LGHDT and CDR2 is YNNKEL (reference sequence). The ends were cut back, 8 bases at V and 4 bases at J, with 17 bases in the middle. CDR3 size: 14 residues. CDR3 protein: CASSPRRGPYGYTF. CDR3 nucleotide sequence: TGTGCCAGCTCCCCCCGACGGGGCCCCTATGGCTACACCTTC.

In DNA form, the CDR3 reads TGTGCCAGCAGTTCCCACAGGGGCGGGTCCTACGAGCAGTACTTC. Translating it yields CASSSHRGGSYEQYF. This chain uses TRBV27 with TRBJ2-7, with 7 bases matching TRBD1. The V segment lost 4 bases and the J segment 1 base; nucleotides outside the gene matches: 7. This CDR3 is 15 amino acids long. Per the germline V gene, CDR1 is MNHEY and CDR2 is SMNVEV (reference sequence).

The chain uses TRBV7-8 and TRBJ2-3; D uncertain. The germline V gene encodes CDR1 SGHVS and CDR2 FQNEAQ. The CDR3 contains 14 residues. The V and J ends lost 1 base and 0 bases respectively, with 5 bases between them. The CDR3 DNA follows: TGTGCCAGCAGCTTAGAAAGGAGCACAGATACGCAGTATTTT. This gives the protein CASSLERSTDTQYF. The full variable domain, completed using reference TRBV7-8 and TRBJ2-3, is GAGVSQSPRYKVAKRGQDVALRCDPISGHVSLFWYQQALGQGPEFLTYFQNEAQLDKSGLPSDRFFAERPEGSVSTLKIQRTQQEDSAVYLCASSLERSTDTQYFGPGTRLTVL.

V usage is TRBV14 and J usage is TRBJ2-2, with 8 bases matching TRBD1. Germline lookup yields CDR1 SGHDN and CDR2 FVKESK. The V gene end was trimmed by 0 bases and the J gene end by 4 bases; junction bases not matched to a gene: 1. This CDR3 comprises 15 residues. The CDR3 DNA reads TGTGCCAGCAGCCAAGACAGGGGGCTCACCGGGGAGCTGTTTTTT. Its translation: CASSQDRGLTGELFF.

J is TRBJ2-7 and V is TRBV7-9; D is perhaps TRBD1 (6 bases). Germline CDR1 SEHNR, CDR2 FQNEAQ (reference sequence). The CDR3 loop spans 12 amino acids. Deletions cut 6 bases from V and 7 bases from J, with 13 bases between. The CDR3 loop reads CASRVGDREQYF. Written as DNA, the CDR3 is TGTGCCAGCAGAGTTGGAGACAGGGAGCAGTACTTC.

The V call is TRBV7-9, the J call TRBJ2-7, with D unresolved. CDR3 length: 13 residues. Germline values: CDR1 SEHNR, CDR2 FQNEAQ (reference sequence). V gave up 3 bases and J gave up 6 bases, with 12 bases separating them. Here the CDR3 reads CASSLIRRGEQYF. The CDR3 coding sequence is TGTGCCAGCAGCTTGATCCGACGAGGCGAGCAGTACTTC.

The V call is TRBV25-1, the J call TRBJ2-5; 12 nucleotides agree with TRBD1. The V and J ends lost 6 bases and 2 bases, in that order; junction bases with no gene match: 4. Germline CDR1 and CDR2: MGHDK and SYGVNS. The CDR3 is 15 residues long. The CDR3 region has the DNA TGTGCCAGCAGGGGGGACAGGGGGCCACAAGAGACCCAGTACTTC. Its protein product is CASRGDRGPQETQYF. The whole variable domain, remainder taken from reference TRBV25-1 and TRBJ2-5, is EADIYQTPRYLVIGTGKKITLECSQTMGHDKMYWYQQDPGMELHLIHYSYGVNSTEKGDLSSESTVSRIRTEHFPLTLESARPSHTSQYLCASRGDRGPQETQYFGPGTRLLVL.

The CDR3 sequence: CASSLYLGSYEQYF. The CDR3, as DNA: TGTGCCAGCAGCTTATATCTGGGCTCCTACGAGCAGTACTTC. The genes are TRBV7-8 and TRBJ2-7; D remains ambiguous. CDR1 and CDR2 (germline): SGHVS, FQNEAQ. The CDR3 length is 14 residues. Between the trimmed V and J ends, which lost 2 bases and 0 bases, there was a span of 8 bases.

This sequence joins TRBV6-5 and TRBJ2-7; D is possibly TRBD1 (6 bases). CDR3 length: 12 residues. V lost 7 bases and J lost 1, with 8 bases in between. Germline-derived CDR1 and CDR2 are MNHEY and SVGAGI. The CDR3 nucleotides are TGTGCCAGCAAGGGGGTTTCCTACGAGCAGTACTTC. It yields the protein CASKGVSYEQYF.

This clone has just one count. The chain joins TRBV7-8 to TRBJ2-7; 7 positions agree with TRBD1. Per germline, CDR1 SGHVS and CDR2 FQNEAQ. The CDR3 runs to 15 residues. Trimming at V came to 5 bases and at J to 1 base, leaving 8 bases not matched to a gene. CDR3 sequence: CASSHGTEASYEQYF. Written as DNA, the CDR3 is TGTGCCAGCAGCCACGGGACAGAGGCTTCCTACGAGCAGTACTTC. The full variable domain, its missing parts supplied by reference TRBV7-8 and TRBJ2-7, is GAGVSQSPRYKVAKRGQDVALRCDPISGHVSLFWYQQALGQGPEFLTYFQNEAQLDKSGLPSDRFFAERPEGSVSTLKIQRTQQEDSAVYLCASSHGTEASYEQYFGPGTRLTVT.